A single sample gave rise to the 27 T cell receptor beta chains below, sequenced in a study of shared clonotypes between healthy human individuals. Data came from immunoSEQ multiplex PCR; TCRdb stores just in-frame clones and leaves some out. The data show roughly 2 million clones, 85% to 95% seen once. The sample consisted of naive CD4+ T cells sorted from blood. Subset indicated: CD45RA+ positively selected. These receptor sequences come from a young man in good health.

The rearrangement joins TRBV21-1 to TRBJ1-2; the table's D call of TRBD1 was not tested on the DNA. TRBV21-1 is a known pseudogene. The CDR3 is made up of 14 amino acids. The CDR3 here is CASSSEGTVDGYTF. The CDR3 coding sequence is TGTGCCAGCAGTTCCGAGGGGACAGTTGATGGCTACACCTTC.

The chain has TRBV18 and TRBJ2-7, with a possible D match to TRBD1 (6 bases). Trimming shortened V by 6 bases and J by 2 bases, and 11 bases separated the two germline ends. The CDR3 consists of 13 residues. Germline CDR1 is KGHSH and CDR2 is LQKENI. DNA of the CDR3: TGTGCCAGCTCTTTACAGGGCCCCTACGAGCAGTACTTC. It yields the protein CASSLQGPYEQYF.

The chain recombines TRBV10-3 with TRBJ1-2, with 7 bases identical to TRBD1. The CDR3 contains 15 residues. Germline V lookup: CDR1 ENHRY, CDR2 SYGVKD. The J segment lost 4 bases and the V segment lost 0 bases, leaving 5 bases of the junction unmatched. The CDR3, as DNA: TGTGCCATCAGTGAGTCGGTACAGGGGACCTATGGCTACACCTTC. It is translated as CAISESVQGTYGYTF.

The rearrangement links TRBV18 to TRBJ1-5, with 10 bases identical to TRBD1. V shed 0 bases, J shed 3 bases, and the junction held 8 bases outside the gene matches. Germline CDR1 KGHSH, CDR2 LQKENI. The CDR3 is made up of 18 amino acids. The CDR3 loop is CASSPPGTGVTPNQPQHF. CDR3 nucleotides: TGTGCCAGCTCACCACCGGGGACAGGGGTTACCCCCAATCAGCCCCAGCATTTT.

The V gene is TRBV7-9, the J gene TRBJ2-7, with D perhaps matching TRBD1 (6 bases). Looked up from germline, CDR1 is SEHNR and CDR2 is FQNEAQ (reference sequence). V lost 5 bases and J lost 4, with 18 bases in between. The CDR3 sequence is 15 residues long. CDR3 protein: CASSATGSGMYEQYF. The CDR3 DNA reads TGTGCCAGCAGCGCTACAGGGTCCGGGATGTACGAGCAGTACTTC. Full variable domain (remainder filled in from reference TRBV7-9 and TRBJ2-7): DTGVSQNPRHKITKRGQNVTFRCDPISEHNRLYWYRQTLGQGPEFLTYFQNEAQLEKSRLLSDRFSAERPKGSFSTLEIQRTEQGDSAMYLCASSATGSGMYEQYFGPGTRLTVT.

The chain links TRBV5-1 to TRBJ2-1; no definite D call. Between the trimmed V and J ends, which lost 0 bases and 1 base, there was a span of 8 bases. CDR1 is SGHRS, CDR2 YFSETQ, per germline. CDR3 length equals 15 residues. CDR3 DNA: TGCGCCAGCAGCTTGGAGGGCGAGTCCTACAATGAGCAGTTCTTC. Protein product: CASSLEGESYNEQFF.

The chain links TRBV6-4 to TRBJ2-5; 8 bases are a match to TRBD2. The J segment lost 5 bases and the V segment lost 3 bases, leaving 5 bases of the junction unmatched. Germline CDR1 is MRHNA and CDR2 is SNTAGT. CDR3 length equals 14 residues. CDR3 bases: TGTGCCAGCAGTGAAGGGGCTAGCGGGGAGACCCAGTACTTC. It yields the protein CASSEGASGETQYF.

This chain connects TRBV10-1 to TRBJ2-2; 7 nucleotides agree with TRBD1. Germline CDR1 WNHNN, CDR2 SYGVQD (reference sequence). J was trimmed by 4 bases and V by 5 bases; bases with no gene match: 10. CDR3 length: 16 residues. CDR3 nucleotide sequence: TGCGCCAGCAGTCCCCTACGACAGGGCGGCACCGGGGAGCTGTTTTTT. Translation gives CASSPLRQGGTGELFF.

The chain links TRBV18 to TRBJ2-7; 10 bases line up with TRBD1. The germline V gene has CDR1 KGHSH and CDR2 LQKENI. The CDR3 extends over 15 amino acids. Trimming took 6 bases from V and 3 from J; bases not matched to a gene: 8. CDR3 loop: CASSRETGGVYEQYF. The CDR3 nucleotides read TGTGCCAGCTCGCGGGAGACAGGGGGCGTCTACGAGCAGTACTTC.

The V call is TRBV7-9, the J call TRBJ2-5; 9 bases fit TRBD1. CDR3 size: 16 residues. Unmatched junction bases numbered 9, after V lost 1 base and J lost 6 bases. CDR1 and CDR2 from the germline V gene are SEHNR and FQNEAQ (reference sequence). CDR3 nucleotide sequence: TGTGCCAGCAGCTTAGGGACCGGGACAGGGTTGCAGACCCAGTACTTC. Translation gives CASSLGTGTGLQTQYF.

With respect to this clone: This may arise from a read error, as a much more abundant clone is one base away. The rearrangement links TRBV7-2 to TRBJ1-6; D gene uncertain. V lost 3 bases and J lost 6, with 0 bases in between. Germline CDR1 and CDR2: SGHTA and FQGNSA. The CDR3 runs to 11 residues. The chain's CDR3 is CASSFNSPLHF. CDR3 in DNA: TGTGCCAGCAGCTTTAATTCACCCCTCCACTTT.

This clone was seen just once. Other DNA sequences in the same sample also yield this CDR3. The chain is built from TRBV20-1 and TRBJ2-1; D is ambiguous. CDR1 DFQATT and CDR2 SNEGSKA come from the germline V gene (reference sequence). The CDR3 is 8 amino acids. Trimming shortened V by 6 bases and J by 10 bases, and 4 bases separated the two germline ends. The CDR3 DNA sequence: TGCAGTGCGGGCGAGCAGTTCTTC. Its protein is CSAGEQFF.

The J gene is TRBJ1-6, the V gene TRBV10-3, with 8 bases identical to TRBD1. Germline V gives CDR1 ENHRY, CDR2 SYGVKD. The CDR3 length is 15 residues. The ends lost 2 bases at V and 6 bases at J; junction bases unmatched: 3. The CDR3 is CAISETGGVNSPLHF. DNA of the CDR3: TGTGCCATCAGTGAGACAGGGGGAGTTAATTCACCCCTCCACTTT.

For this clone: The sample has other DNA sequences that encode this CDR3 too. This rearrangement joins TRBV18 to TRBJ2-2; D remains unclear. Germline CDR1 KGHSH, CDR2 LQKENI. The CDR3 runs 13 residues. V lost 3 bases and J lost 6, with 8 bases in between. In nucleotides, the CDR3 is TGTGCCAGCTCACCCCGTGATGCCGGGGAGCTGTTTTTT. It is translated as CASSPRDAGELFF.

This clone was seen just once. V and J are TRBV28 and TRBJ1-2; D might be TRBD1 (5 bases). The CDR3 runs to 15 residues. V was trimmed by 6 bases and J by 5 bases, leaving 19 bases between them. The germline CDR1 and CDR2 sequences are MDHEN and SYDVKM. The DNA for the CDR3 is TGTGCCAGCAGGGCCGGAAGGGGTTGGTTATATGGCTACACCTTC. Amino acid sequence: CASRAGRGWLYGYTF.

The V and J genes are TRBV5-4 and TRBJ1-2, with D perhaps matching TRBD1 (5 bases). This CDR3 has 14 amino acids. CDR1 and CDR2 (germline): SGHNT, YYREEE (reference sequence). Between the trimmed V and J ends, which lost 0 bases and 4 bases, there was a span of 10 bases. CDR3 amino acids: CASSLVREGYGYTF. As DNA, the CDR3 is TGTGCCAGCAGCTTGGTCAGGGAGGGCTATGGCTACACCTTC.

For the CDR3, the DNA is TGCGCCAGCAGCTTAGCGGGAGGGGAAAACAATGAGCAGTTCTTC. It encodes CASSLAGGENNEQFF. The chain has TRBV10-1 and TRBJ2-1; 11 bases align to TRBD2. Germline trimming cut 6 bases from V and 5 bases from J; bases unmatched to any gene: 6. CDR3 length equals 15 residues. Per germline, CDR1 WNHNN and CDR2 SYGVQD (reference sequence).

This clone is a singleton in its sample. The chain recombines TRBV12-5 with TRBJ2-1, with unresolved D. In germline, CDR1 is LGHNT, CDR2 FRNRAP. The CDR3 totals 13 residues. V shed 5 bases and J shed 2 bases, with 7 bases lying between them. The CDR3 region is CASGPTPYNEQFF. DNA of the CDR3: TGTGCTAGTGGTCCAACGCCCTACAATGAGCAGTTCTTC.

The J gene is TRBJ2-7, the V gene TRBV15; the D is unclear. CDR3 size: 13 residues. V was trimmed by 8 bases and J by 2 bases, leaving 13 bases between them. Per germline, CDR1 LNHNV and CDR2 YYDKDF (reference sequence). The CDR3 DNA reads TGTGCCACCGAATTGATTAGGGCCTACGAGCAGTACTTC. This sequence encodes CATELIRAYEQYF. The full variable domain, in which reference TRBV15 and TRBJ2-7 provide the parts outside the CDR3, is DAMVIQNPRYQVTQFGKPVTLSCSQTLNHNVMYWYQQKSSQAPKLLFHYYDKDFNNEADTPDNFQSRRPNTSFCFLDIRSPGLGDTAMYLCATELIRAYEQYFGPGTRLTVT.

Details on this clone: The same CDR3 can be traced to other DNA sequences in this sample. The chain combines TRBV28 with TRBJ2-3; D is undetermined. The CDR3 is 12 amino acids. Germline loops: CDR1 MDHEN, CDR2 SYDVKM. Trimming took off 5 bases at V and 0 bases at J, with 3 bases between the two ends. The DNA for the CDR3 is TGTGCCAGCAGTCTGAGCACAGATACGCAGTATTTT. This sequence encodes CASSLSTDTQYF.

V gene TRBV27 combines with J gene TRBJ1-1; maybe TRBD1 (5 bases). CDR1 is MNHEY and CDR2 is SMNVEV in the germline V gene (reference sequence). V dropped 9 bases and J dropped 5 bases, with 16 bases sitting between them. This CDR3 region has 13 residues. CDR3 amino acids: CASRVAGGTEAFF. DNA of the CDR3: TGTGCCAGTCGCGTCGCGGGGGGAACTGAAGCTTTCTTT.

The gene calls are TRBV2 and TRBJ2-7; D perhaps matches TRBD1 (7 bases). Germline CDR1 and CDR2: SNHLY and FYNNEI. This CDR3 is 12 amino acids long. Between the trimmed V and J ends, which lost 8 bases and 7 bases, there was a span of 15 bases. For the CDR3, the DNA is TGTGCCAGCCGAAAGGAGGGACAGGAGCAGTACTTC. Its translation is CASRKEGQEQYF.

V usage is TRBV15 and J usage is TRBJ1-4; TRBD1 agrees at 10 bases. The V gene end was trimmed by 3 bases and the J gene end by 7 bases; junction bases not matched to a gene: 5. The CDR3 is made up of 15 amino acids. Per the germline V gene, CDR1 is LNHNV and CDR2 is YYDKDF (reference sequence). The CDR3 loop is CATSRDRGTSEKLFF. In DNA form, the CDR3 reads TGTGCCACCAGCAGGGACAGGGGGACGAGTGAAAAACTGTTTTTT.

J is TRBJ1-1 and V is TRBV2; D perhaps matches TRBD1 (5 bases). V lost 10 bases, J lost 0 bases, and 15 bases lay in between. The germline gives CDR1 SNHLY, CDR2 FYNNEI. CDR3 length equals 14 residues. The CDR3: CATTGWGMNTEAFF. The CDR3 nucleotides read TGTGCCACAACCGGATGGGGCATGAACACTGAAGCTTTCTTT.

This chain uses TRBV5-1 with TRBJ2-7; 7 bases are shared with TRBD1. V lost 0 bases to trimming and J lost 0 bases; unmatched junction nucleotides: 6. This CDR3 spans 16 amino acids. Germline V gene sequence: CDR1 SGHRS, CDR2 YFSETQ. CDR3 in DNA: TGCGCCAGCAGCTTGGGGGGACAGAGTTCCTCCTACGAGCAGTACTTC. It translates to CASSLGGQSSSYEQYF. Full variable domain (missing parts from reference TRBV5-1 and TRBJ2-7): KAGVTQTPRYLIKTRGQQVTLSCSPISGHRSVSWYQQTPGQGLQFLFEYFSETQRNKGNFPGRFSGRQFSNSRSEMNVSTLELGDSALYLCASSLGGQSSSYEQYFGPGTRLTVT.

The chain uses TRBV5-4 and TRBJ1-1, with TRBD1 matching over 8 bases. This CDR3 spans 14 amino acids. V lost 1 base to trimming and J lost 10 bases; unmatched junction nucleotides: 9. Germline CDR1 SGHNT, CDR2 YYREEE (reference sequence). The CDR3 loop is CASSLYQGALGAFF. In DNA form, the CDR3 reads TGTGCCAGCAGCTTGTATCAGGGGGCCTTAGGAGCTTTCTTT.

The chain joins TRBV19 to TRBJ1-6, with TRBD1 matching 7 bases. CDR3 size: 14 residues. The trim removed 6 bases at V and 6 bases at J, leaving 5 bases unmatched. CDR1 is LNHDA, CDR2 SQIVND, per germline (reference sequence). CDR3 region: CASSMTGINSPLHF. CDR3 nucleotide sequence: TGTGCCAGTAGCATGACAGGGATTAATTCACCCCTCCACTTT.